The clone carrying this T cell receptor beta chain has a handful of counts. Trimming left V 1 base short and J 4 bases short, with 9 bases between. The CDR3 spans 14 residues. The germline V gene encodes CDR1 SGHVS and CDR2 FNYEAQ. This record belongs to a study of T cells in Graves' hyperthyroidism and ophthalmopathy. Regions amplified from RNA transcripts were the TCR beta CDR3 regions. With the HTBI primer set, the TCR CDR3 went through a first round of RT-PCR. TCRdb itself ran the multiplex PCR reads through MiXCR, one entry per CDR3 protein. The sample gives about 300,000 distinct CDR3 sequences, roughly 15% of which show up once; 33% is in the top ten.

The material sequenced was blood. This rearrangement joins TRBV7-6 to TRBJ2-3; D remains ambiguous. This TCR derives from a man younger than 40 with Graves' hyperthyroidism. CDR3 nucleotides: TGTGCCAGCAGCTTAGGGTTAGACCCAGATACGCAGTATTTT. Translating gives CASSLGLDPDTQYF.